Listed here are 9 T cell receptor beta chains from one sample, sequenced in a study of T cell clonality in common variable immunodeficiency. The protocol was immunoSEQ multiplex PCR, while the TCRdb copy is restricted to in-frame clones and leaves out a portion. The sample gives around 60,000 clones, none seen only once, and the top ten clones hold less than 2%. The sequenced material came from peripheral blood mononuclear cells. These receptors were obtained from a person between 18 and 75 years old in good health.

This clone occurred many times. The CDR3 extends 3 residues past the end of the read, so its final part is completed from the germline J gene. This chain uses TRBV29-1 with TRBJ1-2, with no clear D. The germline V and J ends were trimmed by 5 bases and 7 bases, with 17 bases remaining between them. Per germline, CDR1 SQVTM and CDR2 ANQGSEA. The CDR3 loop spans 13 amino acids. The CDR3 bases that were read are TGCAGCGTTCTTGGCAGCGCCCGGGGTGGC. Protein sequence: CSVLGSARGG. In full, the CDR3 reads CSVLGSARGGYTF.

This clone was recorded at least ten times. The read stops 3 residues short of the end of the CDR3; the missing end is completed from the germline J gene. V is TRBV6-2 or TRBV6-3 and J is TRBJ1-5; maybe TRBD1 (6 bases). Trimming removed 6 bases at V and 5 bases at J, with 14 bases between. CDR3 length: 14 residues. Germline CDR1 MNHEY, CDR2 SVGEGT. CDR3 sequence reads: CASSGQLDHQPQHF. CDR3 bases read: TGTGCCAGCAGCGGACAGCTCGATCATCAGCCC.

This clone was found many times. CDR3 sequence: CASSSGTSINNEQFF. CDR3 DNA (partial): TGTGCCAGCAGCTCCGGGACTAGCATCAACAATGAG. The chain joins TRBV7-8 to TRBJ2-1; 9 nucleotides agree with TRBD2. The sequence runs out 3 residues before the end of the CDR3; the remainder is reconstructed from the germline J gene. The CDR3 length is 15 residues. Germline trimming cut 4 bases from V and 5 bases from J; bases unmatched to any gene: 6. Germline CDR1 is SGHVS and CDR2 is FQNEAQ.

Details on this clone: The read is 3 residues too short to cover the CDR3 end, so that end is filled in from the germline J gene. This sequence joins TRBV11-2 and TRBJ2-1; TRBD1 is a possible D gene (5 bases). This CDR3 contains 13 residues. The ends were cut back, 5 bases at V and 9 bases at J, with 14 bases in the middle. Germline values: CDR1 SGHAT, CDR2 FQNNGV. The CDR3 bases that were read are TGTGCCAGCAGCCGACCCCCAGGGTTTGAG. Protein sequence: CASSRPPGFE. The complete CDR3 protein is CASSRPPGFEQFF.

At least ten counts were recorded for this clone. CDR3 amino acids: CASSESTSTYEQYF. The sequenced CDR3 bases are TGCGCCAGCAGTGAATCCACCTCTACCTACGAG. The chain has TRBV10-1 and TRBJ2-7; D is unclear. The CDR3 is cut off 3 residues early in the read; its end comes from the germline J gene. Per the germline V gene, CDR1 is WNHNN and CDR2 is SYGVQD (reference sequence). The CDR3 extends over 14 amino acids. V was pared by 3 bases and J by 2 bases, with 11 bases between.

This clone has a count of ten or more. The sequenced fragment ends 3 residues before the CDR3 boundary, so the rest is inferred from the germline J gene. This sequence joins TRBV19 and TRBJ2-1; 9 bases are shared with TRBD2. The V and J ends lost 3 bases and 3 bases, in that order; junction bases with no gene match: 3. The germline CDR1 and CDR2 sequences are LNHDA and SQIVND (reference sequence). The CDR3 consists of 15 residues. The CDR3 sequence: CASSISSGDYNEQFF. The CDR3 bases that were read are TGTGCCAGTAGTATTTCTAGCGGGGACTACAATGAG. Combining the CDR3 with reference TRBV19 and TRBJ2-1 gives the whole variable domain DGGITQSPKYLFRKEGQNVTLSCEQNLNHDAMYWYRQDPGQGLRLIYYSQIVNDFQKGDIAEGYSVSREKKESFPLTVTSAQKNPTAFYLCASSISSGDYNEQFFGPGTRLTVL.

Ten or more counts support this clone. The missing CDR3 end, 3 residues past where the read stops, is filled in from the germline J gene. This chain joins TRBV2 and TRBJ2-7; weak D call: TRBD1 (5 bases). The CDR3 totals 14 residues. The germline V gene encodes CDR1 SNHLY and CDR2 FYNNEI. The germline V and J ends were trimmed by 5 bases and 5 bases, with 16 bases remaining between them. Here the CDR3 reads CASSLDTNGNEQYF. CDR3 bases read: TGTGCCAGCAGTCTGGACACAAATGGGAACGAG.

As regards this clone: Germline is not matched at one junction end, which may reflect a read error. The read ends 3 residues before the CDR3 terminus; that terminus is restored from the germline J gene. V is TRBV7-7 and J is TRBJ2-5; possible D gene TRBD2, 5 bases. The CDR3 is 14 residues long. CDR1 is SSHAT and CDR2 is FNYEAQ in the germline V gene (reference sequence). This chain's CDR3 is CASIPGVGGETQYF. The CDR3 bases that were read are TGTGCTAGCATCCCCGGGGTAGGCGGGGAGACC.

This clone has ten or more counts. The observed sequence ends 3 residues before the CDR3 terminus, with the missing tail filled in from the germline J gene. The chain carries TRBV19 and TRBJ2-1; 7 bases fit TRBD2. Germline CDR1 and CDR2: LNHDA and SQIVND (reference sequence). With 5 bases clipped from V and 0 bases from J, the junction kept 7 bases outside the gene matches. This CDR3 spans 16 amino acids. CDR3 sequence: CASSPRGVSSYNEQFF. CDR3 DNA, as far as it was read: TGTGCCAGTAGTCCCCGGGGGGTTAGCTCCTACAATGAG.